This TCR beta chain stems from a study of cytomegalovirus exposure and HLA in healthy donors (dated 2017 in TCRdb). The study in broad terms: According to an earlier analysis of 587 of the donors, roughly 180 million T cells yielded 117 million unique TCR beta sequences and 276 Gb of sequence data. In the later analysis, no new phenotypic data were used to find candidate immune exposures; instead, reliance was placed on TCR beta sequences and their occurrence across donors. In addition to the first cohort of 650 to 800 subjects, a separate validation cohort of 120 different subjects was used. The study combined high-throughput TCR immunosequencing, statistical association of individual TCRs with disease status, and machine learning to predict cytomegalovirus infection status. A later analysis re-analyzed previously published TCR beta repertoires from roughly 600 donors and added high-resolution HLA genotyping to study TCR occurrence patterns. A later genetic analysis took genome-wide SNP genotypes for about three fifths of the 666 donors and used that subset as a discovery cohort. To decide whether each TCR beta V gene segment behaved as functional or pseudogenic, an earlier analysis of some 600 of the donors relied on high-throughput TCR beta sequencing. Both class I and class II loci were covered by HLA typing, at four-digit resolution. All discovery cohort repertoires had been generated on a single sequencing platform. On average, approximately 250,000 unique TCR beta nucleotide sequences were sequenced per donor among a few hundred genotyped donors of the cohort, with 15% to 20% of those sequences being non-productive. Around 300 gigabases of sequencing data and approximately 80 million unique TCR sequences were included in an early release covering under 650 HLA-typed donors. Alongside the repertoire data, information on donor age, sex, ethnicity and CMV serostatus was compiled. The study profiled the T cell repertoires of hundreds of subjects by immunosequencing and related them to cytomegalovirus serostatus. Among the approximately 420 genotyped donors, approximately 82% belonged to the genetic ancestry cluster associated with self-reported Caucasian donors. Several DR-DQ haplotypes were treated as single units for association and clustering because of strong linkage in the cohort. The study aimed to test whether signatures of past pathogen exposure could be identified by cataloging public T cell receptors. Typing coverage varied by locus: about 620-630 donors for A, B, C, DRB1 and DQB1; 522 for DQA1; around 570 for DPA1; roughly 450 for DPB1. Overall study outcomes, separate from this receptor: CMV serostatus was the only immune exposure information available for the cohort. Because HLA typing was missing for some donors at each locus, association tests included only the typed subset. According to a later analysis, TCR association rates differed among HLA loci, with DRB1 alleles showing the most associated TCRs and HLA-C alleles showing the fewest. In a later analysis, around 17,000 TCR beta sequences were associated with specific HLA alleles at a false discovery rate of 0.05. Compared with equally common non-associated chains, HLA-associated TCR beta chains in a later analysis were more clonally expanded and had lower generation probabilities. The cohort was sequenced for TCR beta chains only, and without alpha or paired-chain data the features that could be detected were limited. Most TCR sequences were seen in very few donors, while some public TCRs were found in many individuals. According to a later analysis, most CMV-associated TCR beta chains appeared to be HLA-restricted, and the HLA associations seemed to be driven largely by CMV exposure. When HLA alleles, especially DR and DQ, strongly co-occurred, attributing TCR associations to individual alleles was difficult. Three of the identified cytomegalovirus-associated TCR beta chains were confirmed in vitro to be specific for cytomegalovirus antigens. Approximately 16 rarely observed V segments, including chromosome 9 orphons, were excluded from the earlier analysis of several hundred of the donors because counts were too low. An association between a missense DCLRE1C variant and V-gene and J-gene trimming of TCR beta chains was found in a later genetic analysis and replicated in an independent cohort. The presence/absence analyses assumed that sequencing depth was roughly uniform across donors, and that assumption may not be true. A further reported finding was that TCR beta sequences accurately predicted the HLA-A and HLA-B alleles for most subjects in the first cohort. In an earlier analysis of about 600 of the donors, most TCR beta V segments appeared in productive rearrangements about 87% or about 30% of the time, broadly matching IMGT annotations. A later genetic analysis reported fewer N-insertions in productive TCRs among donors in an Asian-associated ancestry cluster than the approximately 700-donor mean. Several of the top co-occurrence clusters appeared to be linked to parvovirus B19, influenza, CMV and Epstein-Barr virus, according to a later analysis. Linkage disequilibrium might explain the correlated functional status among segregating V segments, but an unknown experimental factor could not be ruled out. A cluster of highly shared sequence variants was judged likely to be a technical artifact of the sequencing pipeline. The 87-base-pair reads could not distinguish some IMGT-functional V segments, including TRBV6-2 and TRBV6-3, so those segments were excluded. In the study, 150 to 200 TCR beta chains were listed as associated with cytomegalovirus. According to the authors, the approach could potentially be generalized to other disease states and immunological phenotypes. In both the original and validation cohorts, the classifier was reported to diagnose cytomegalovirus status with high specificity and sensitivity.

In total, approximately 690 healthy bone marrow donors made up the cohort. All cohort members were sampled while nominally healthy, although unrecorded immune exposures were likely present. The donor tested CMV seronegative and was one of the 352 seronegative cohort members. Every donor gave a peripheral blood sample, and the peripheral blood mononuclear cells from that sample were used for TCR beta sequencing. Genomic DNA extraction from the blood cell samples was performed with the Qiagen DNeasy Blood Extraction Kit. Libraries were made using the immunoSEQ multiplex PCR assay. The multiplex PCR relied on a mix of 60 forward primers for TCR Vbeta segments and 13 reverse primers for TCR Jbeta segments. A multiplex PCR assay on genomic DNA amplified the CDR3 region of rearranged TCR beta genes. The Illumina HiSeq System was used to sequence the amplified TCR beta libraries as 87-base-pair reads. Under the source paper's analysis protocol: A later analysis tallied roughly 80 million unique TCR beta chains across the 666 repertoires, and about 10 million of those chains were shared by two or more donors. To remove PCR and sequencing errors, raw reads were error-corrected and collapsed into unique sequences using a nearest-neighbor algorithm that merged closely related sequences. Alignment of CDR3 sequences to IMGT reference sequences was used to assign V, D and J gene segments. Each retained sequence needed at least a six-nucleotide match to both a V gene segment and a J gene segment. Rearrangements were called productive when the CDR3 lacked stop codons and stayed in frame with V and J; all others were non-productive. Following IMGT convention, CDR3 was defined as the stretch from the second conserved V-encoded cysteine up to the conserved J-encoded phenylalanine. The earlier analysis of some 580 of the donors excluded any sequence lacking an unambiguous match to a single V gene segment. An earlier analysis of 550 to 650 of the donors classified V segments as functional when productive rearrangements were above 56.7% and as segregating when the standard deviation between donors was above 5%. To diagnose cytomegalovirus status from the catalog of TCR beta chain sequences, a statistical classification framework was built. In a later analysis, TCR nucleotide sequences were compared against IMGT/GENE-DB human TR gene sequences so that V and J genes could be assigned. A later analysis assigned CDR3 sequences and most-parsimonious VDJ recombination scenarios with the TCRdist pipeline. In a later analysis, each TCR beta chain was defined by its CDR3 amino acid sequence together with its V-gene family, and reads without a unique V-gene family were excluded. In a later analysis, some 600 highly shared, low-generation-probability nucleotide sequences were removed to address suspected cross-contamination and a sequencing artifact. A later analysis calculated a clonal expansion index for each public chain from normalized within-repertoire ranks of inferred template counts. In a later analysis, generation probabilities were computed with a VDJ recombination model fitted to out-of-frame rearrangements, and the resulting probabilities were checked against IGoR. Hypergeometric tests were used in a later analysis to score TCR-TCR, TCR-HLA and TCR-CMV co-occurrence, with a repertoire-size bias correction applied to the TCR pairs. A later analysis estimated false discovery rates by permuting HLA or CMV assignments 20 times. In a later analysis, co-occurring TCRs were grouped using DBSCAN, with TCRdist sequence similarity added in when clustering inside HLA-allele-positive subsets. Repertoires with fewer than 30,000 or more than 120,000 public chains were left out of co-occurrence clustering, as were roughly five repertoires with anomalous nucleotide sharing. What TCRdb holds here is the immuneACCESS table cut down to in-frame rearrangements. Part of the clones is not present; checked against another copy, under half of the missing clones reflect an unresolved V gene, and the others are unexplained. The D gene and trimming were derived from the DNA, and the V and J assignments and clone size from that table. This sample holds around 99,000 clones; 70% to 80% were observed only once. About 3.3% of the sample comes from the top ten.

The germline V and J ends show losses of 3 bases and 0 bases respectively, and no gene match explains 0 bases of the junction. The germline V gene (reference sequence) gives CDR1 as GTSNPN and CDR2 as SVGIG. The CDR3, cysteine through phenylalanine, is 15 amino acids long. The only DNA kept is the CDR3, 45 bases in frame from the first base. A remark on this clone: Its antigen is unknown. One base away there is no much larger clone; base qualities are not given.

The sample taken for sequencing was PBMCs. This TCR came from a middle-aged man in good health and CMV-seronegative. The rearrangement joined TRBV30 to TRBJ1-6, with 9 bases matching TRBD1. The CDR3 reads as follows: CAWRTGGSYNSPLHF. DNA sequence: TGTGCCTGGAGGACAGGGGGCTCCTATAATTCACCCCTCCACTTT. The reference TRBV30 and TRBJ1-6 proteins fill in what lies around the CDR3, so the full variable domain reads SQTIHQWPATLVQPVGSPLSLECTVEGTSNPNLYWYRQAAGRGLQLLFYSVGIGQISSEVPQNLSASRPQDRQFILSSKKLLLSDSGFYLCAWRTGGSYNSPLHFGNGTRLTVT.